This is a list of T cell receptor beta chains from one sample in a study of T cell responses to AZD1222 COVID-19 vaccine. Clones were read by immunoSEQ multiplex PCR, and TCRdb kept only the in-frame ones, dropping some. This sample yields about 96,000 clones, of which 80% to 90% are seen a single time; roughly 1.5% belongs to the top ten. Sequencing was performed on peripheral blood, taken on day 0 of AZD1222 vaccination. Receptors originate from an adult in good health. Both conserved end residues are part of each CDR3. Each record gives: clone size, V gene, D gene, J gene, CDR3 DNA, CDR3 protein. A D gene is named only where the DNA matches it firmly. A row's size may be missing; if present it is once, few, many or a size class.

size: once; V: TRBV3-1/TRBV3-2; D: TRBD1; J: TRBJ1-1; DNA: TGTGCCAGCAGCCGAGGACAGGGTATGGCCACTGAAGCTTTCTTT; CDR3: CASSRGQGMATEAFF
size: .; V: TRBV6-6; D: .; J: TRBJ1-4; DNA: TGTGCCAGCAGGGCATTCCGGGGGAGTGAAAAACTGTTTTTT; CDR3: CASRAFRGSEKLFF
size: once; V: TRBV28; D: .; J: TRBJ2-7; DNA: TGTGCCAGCAGTTTAACCCTCCGCGAGCAGTACTTC; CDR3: CASSLTLREQYF
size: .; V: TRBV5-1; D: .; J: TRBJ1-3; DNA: TGCGCCAGCCGGTGGAGCTCTGGAAACACCATATATTTT; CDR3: CASRWSSGNTIYF
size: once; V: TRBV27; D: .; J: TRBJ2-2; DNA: TGTGCCAGCAGTTTTCTTTCCGCGGGCACCGGGGAGCTGTTTTTT; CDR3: CASSFLSAGTGELFF
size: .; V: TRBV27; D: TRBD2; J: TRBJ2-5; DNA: TGTGCCAGCAGTCCCCGGGCTAGCGGGTTAAGGCAAGAGACCCAGTACTTC; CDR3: CASSPRASGLRQETQYF
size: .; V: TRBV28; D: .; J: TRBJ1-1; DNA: TGTGCCAGTAGTCCGTGGCACGTGAACACTGAAGCTTTCTTT; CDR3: CASSPWHVNTEAFF
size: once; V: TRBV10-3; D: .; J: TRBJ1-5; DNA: TGTGCCATCAGTGAGTCTGGGGAAACCAATCAGCCCCAGCATTTT; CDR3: CAISESGETNQPQHF
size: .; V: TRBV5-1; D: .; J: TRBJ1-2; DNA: TGCGCCAGCAGCTTGGCCCAGACTAACTGGGATGGCTACACCTTC; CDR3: CASSLAQTNWDGYTF
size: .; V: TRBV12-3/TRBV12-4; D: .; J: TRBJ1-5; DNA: TGTGCCAGCAGTCTTCACGAACAGCCCCAGCATTTT; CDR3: CASSLHEQPQHF
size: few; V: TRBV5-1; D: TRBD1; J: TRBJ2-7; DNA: TGCGCCAGCAGCCTAGGGACAGGGGGCTACGAGCAGTACTTC; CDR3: CASSLGTGGYEQYF
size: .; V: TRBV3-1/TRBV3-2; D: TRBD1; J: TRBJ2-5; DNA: TGTGCCAGCAGCACCCAGACAGGGTACCAAGAGACCCAGTACTTC; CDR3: CASSTQTGYQETQYF
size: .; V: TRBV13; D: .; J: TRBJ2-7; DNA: TGTGCCAGCAGCTTAGGCAGCAGCTACGAGCAGTACTTC; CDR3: CASSLGSSYEQYF
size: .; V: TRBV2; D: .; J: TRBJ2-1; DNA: TGTGCCAGCATCCAAGAGAGCCGGGCTAGCAATGAGCAGTTCTTC; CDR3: CASIQESRASNEQFF
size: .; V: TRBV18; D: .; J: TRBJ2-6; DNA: TGTGCCAGCTCACCACTTGCTACGTCTGGGGCCAACGTCCTGACTTTC; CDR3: CASSPLATSGANVLTF
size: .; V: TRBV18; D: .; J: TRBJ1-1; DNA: TGTGCCAGCTCACCGGGCCAGAACACTGAAGCTTTCTTT; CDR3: CASSPGQNTEAFF
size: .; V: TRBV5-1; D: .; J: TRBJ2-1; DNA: TGCGCCAGCAGCTTGTATTCCGGGGCCCTCAATGAGCAGTTCTTC; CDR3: CASSLYSGALNEQFF
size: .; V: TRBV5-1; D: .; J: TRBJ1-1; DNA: TGCGCCAGCAGCTTGGGGAGGGGACCTACGGTGGACACTGAAGCTTTCTTT; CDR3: CASSLGRGPTVDTEAFF
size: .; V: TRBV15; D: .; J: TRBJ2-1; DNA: TGTGCCACCAGCAGAGAAATCGCCTACAATGAGCAGTTCTTC; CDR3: CATSREIAYNEQFF
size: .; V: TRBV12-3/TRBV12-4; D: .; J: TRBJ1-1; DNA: TGTGCCAGCAGTTTCGACAGGATGGGCGAAGCTTTCTTT; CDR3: CASSFDRMGEAFF
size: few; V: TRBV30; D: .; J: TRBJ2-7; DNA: TGTGCCTGGAGGCCGGGACGGGTTTTATACGAGCAGTACTTC; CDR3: CAWRPGRVLYEQYF
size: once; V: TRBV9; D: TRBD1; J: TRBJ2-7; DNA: TGTGCCAGCAGCGGGACCCGGACAGGGGGCGAGCAGTACTTC; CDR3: CASSGTRTGGEQYF
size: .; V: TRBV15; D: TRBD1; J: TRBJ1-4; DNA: TGTGCCACCAGCAGGGGACAGGGGAGTACTAATGAAAAACTGTTTTTT; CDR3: CATSRGQGSTNEKLFF
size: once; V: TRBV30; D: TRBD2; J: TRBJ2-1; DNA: TGTGCCTGGAGGAAAAGCGGGGCGAACTACAATGAGCAGTTCTTC; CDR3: CAWRKSGANYNEQFF
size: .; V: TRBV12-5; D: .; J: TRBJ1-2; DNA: TGTGCTAGTGGTACCAAAGGGGGTGGCTACACCTTC; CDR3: CASGTKGGGYTF
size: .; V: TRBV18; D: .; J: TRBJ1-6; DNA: TGTGCCAGCTCACTCGGACAGATTAATTCACCCCTCCACTTT; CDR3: CASSLGQINSPLHF
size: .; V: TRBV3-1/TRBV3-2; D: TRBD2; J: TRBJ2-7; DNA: TGTGCCAGCAGCCAGGACGGGGGGGCCCCCCACGAGCAGTACTTC; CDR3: CASSQDGGAPHEQYF
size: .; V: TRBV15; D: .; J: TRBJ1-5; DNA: TGTGCCACCAGCAGGTGGGGGACCTCGAGGAGCAATCAGCCCCAGCATTTT; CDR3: CATSRWGTSRSNQPQHF
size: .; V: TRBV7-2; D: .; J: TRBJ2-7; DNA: TGTGCCAGCAGCTTAGCAGCGTCCTACGAGCAGTACTTC; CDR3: CASSLAASYEQYF
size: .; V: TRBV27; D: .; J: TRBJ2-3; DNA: TGTGCCAGCAGTTCCGGGGTAGGAGCAGATACGCAGTATTTT; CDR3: CASSSGVGADTQYF
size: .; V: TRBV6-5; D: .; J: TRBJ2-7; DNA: TGTGCCAGCAGGGCCCACGGGTCCCCTTACGAGCAGTACTTC; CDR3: CASRAHGSPYEQYF
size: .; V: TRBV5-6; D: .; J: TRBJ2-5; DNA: TGTGCCAGCAGCTTCCGGGACCAAGAGACCCAGTACTTC; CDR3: CASSFRDQETQYF
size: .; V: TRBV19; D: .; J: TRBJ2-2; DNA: TGTGCCAGTAGTATAGGTGCAGTCCATCCCGGGGAGCTGTTTTTT; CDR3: CASSIGAVHPGELFF
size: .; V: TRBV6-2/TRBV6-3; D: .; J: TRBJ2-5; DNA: TGTGCCAGCAGTTACGGCAGCCGGACAGACCTAGAGGGGACCCAGTACTTC; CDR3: CASSYGSRTDLEGTQYF
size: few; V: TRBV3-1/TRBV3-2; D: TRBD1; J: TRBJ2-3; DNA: TGTGCCAGCAGCCAAGACAGGGGGCTGGGCACAGATACGCAGTATTTT; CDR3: CASSQDRGLGTDTQYF
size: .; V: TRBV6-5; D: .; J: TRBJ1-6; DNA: TGTGCCAGCAGTTACCAACCTCGCCGACAGCTGTCACCCCTCCACTTT; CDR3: CASSYQPRRQLSPLHF
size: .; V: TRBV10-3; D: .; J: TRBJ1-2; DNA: TGTGCCATCAGTATTCTCCACGGGACACAGAACTATGGCTACACCTTC; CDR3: CAISILHGTQNYGYTF
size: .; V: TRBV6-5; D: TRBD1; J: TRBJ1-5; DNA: TGTGCCACCCAGAGGACAGGCGAACAGCCCCAGCATTTT; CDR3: CATQRTGEQPQHF
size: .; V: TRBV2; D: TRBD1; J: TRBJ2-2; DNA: TGTGCCAGCATCCGGGACAGGGCTGGCGGGGAGCTGTTTTTT; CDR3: CASIRDRAGGELFF
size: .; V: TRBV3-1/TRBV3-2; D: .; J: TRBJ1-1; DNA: TGTGCCAGCAGCCAAGAAATAGAAAACACTGAAGCTTTCTTT; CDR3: CASSQEIENTEAFF
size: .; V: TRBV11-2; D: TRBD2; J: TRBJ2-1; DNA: TGTGCCAGCAGCTTATTTGGGCGGGGGGGCCCCAATGAGCAGTTCTTC; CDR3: CASSLFGRGGPNEQFF
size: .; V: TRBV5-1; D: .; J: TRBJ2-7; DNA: TGCGCCAGCAGCTTGTCAGGGAACGAGCAGTACTTC; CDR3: CASSLSGNEQYF
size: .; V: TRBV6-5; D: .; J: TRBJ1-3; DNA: TGTGCCAGCAGCCCCACAGGCGGAAACACCATATATTTT; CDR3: CASSPTGGNTIYF
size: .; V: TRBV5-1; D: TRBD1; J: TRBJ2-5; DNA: TGCGCCAGCAGCTTGGGGGACAGGGGAGGGGAGACCCAGTACTTC; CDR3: CASSLGDRGGETQYF
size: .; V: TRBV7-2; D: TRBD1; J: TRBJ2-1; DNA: TGTGCCAGCAGCACGATATCGACAGGGGGGAAAGCCAATGAGCAGTTCTTC; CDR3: CASSTISTGGKANEQFF
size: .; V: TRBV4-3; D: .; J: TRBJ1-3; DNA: TGCGCCAGCAGCCAAGGCAGGGGACGATCTGGAAACACCATATATTTT; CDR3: CASSQGRGRSGNTIYF
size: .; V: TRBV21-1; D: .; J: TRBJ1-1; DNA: TGTGCCAGCAGCAACCGGGACAAGAAGAACACTGAAGCTTTCTTT; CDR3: CASSNRDKKNTEAFF
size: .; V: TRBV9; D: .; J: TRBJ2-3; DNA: TGTGCCAGCAGCGGACTGCGGTCCCGCACAGATACGCAGTATTTT; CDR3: CASSGLRSRTDTQYF
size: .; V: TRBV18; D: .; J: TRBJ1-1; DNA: TGTGCCAGCTCACCACCGGGACACTGGAACACTGAAGCTTTCTTT; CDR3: CASSPPGHWNTEAFF